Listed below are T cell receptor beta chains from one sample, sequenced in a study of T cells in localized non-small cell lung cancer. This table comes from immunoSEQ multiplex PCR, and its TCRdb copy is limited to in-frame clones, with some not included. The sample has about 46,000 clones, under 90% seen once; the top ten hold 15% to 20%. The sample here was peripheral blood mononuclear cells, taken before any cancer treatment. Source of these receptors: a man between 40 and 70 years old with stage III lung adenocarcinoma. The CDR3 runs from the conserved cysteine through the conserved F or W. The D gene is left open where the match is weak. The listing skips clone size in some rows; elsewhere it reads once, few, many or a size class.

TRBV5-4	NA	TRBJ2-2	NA	TGTGCCAGCAGCTCTGTCGACGGACATATGAACACCGGGGAGCTGTTTTTT	CASSSVDGHMNTGELFF
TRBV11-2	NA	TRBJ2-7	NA	TGTGCCAGCAGCTTAGTTAGTTCGACAGCCTTCTACGAGCAGTACTTC	CASSLVSSTAFYEQYF
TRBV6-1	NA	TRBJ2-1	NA	TGTGCCAGCAGTGAAGATCTTTTGAGGTACAATGAGCAGTTCTTC	CASSEDLLRYNEQFF
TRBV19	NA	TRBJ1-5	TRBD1	TGTGCCAGTATCTCAGGGGGCTCGAACAATCAGCCCCAGCATTTT	CASISGGSNNQPQHF
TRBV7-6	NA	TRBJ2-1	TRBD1	TGTGCCAGCACCTTAGGGTCAGACAGGGGGCGAAGCTACAATGAGCAGTTCTTC	CASTLGSDRGRSYNEQFF
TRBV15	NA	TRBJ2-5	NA	TGTGCCACCAGCAACCTCGAGAGGGAGCGGCAAGAGACCCAGTACTTC	CATSNLERERQETQYF
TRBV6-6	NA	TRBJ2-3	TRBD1	TGTGCCAGCAGACACCGGGACAGGGCAGATACGCAGTATTTT	CASRHRDRADTQYF
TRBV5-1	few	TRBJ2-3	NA	TGCGCCAGCAGCTTGGGGACCCCAGATACGCAGTATTTT	CASSLGTPDTQYF
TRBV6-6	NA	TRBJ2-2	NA	TGTGCCAGCAGTTTTACGACTTTGAACACCGGGGAGCTGTTTTTT	CASSFTTLNTGELFF
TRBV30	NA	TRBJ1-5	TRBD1	TGTGCCTGGACTGGGACAGCACGCAATCAGCCCCAGCATTTT	CAWTGTARNQPQHF
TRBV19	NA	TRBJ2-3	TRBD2	TGTGCCAGCCGACTAGCGGGGGCCCCCACAGATACGCAGTATTTT	CASRLAGAPTDTQYF
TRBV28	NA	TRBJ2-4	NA	TGTGCCAGCACCTCTATCGAGGGGCAGCGGGCCAAAAACATTCAGTACTTC	CASTSIEGQRAKNIQYF
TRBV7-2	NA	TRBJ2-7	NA	TGTGCCAGCAGCAGTACGGAATACGAGCAGTACTTC	CASSSTEYEQYF
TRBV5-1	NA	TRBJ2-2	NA	TGCGCCAGCGCGGGGCCGGGCACCGGGGAGCTGTTTTTT	CASAGPGTGELFF
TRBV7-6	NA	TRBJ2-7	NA	TGTGCCAGCAGCTTAGAGGGTAGAACCTACGAGCAGTACTTC	CASSLEGRTYEQYF
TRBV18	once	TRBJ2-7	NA	TGTGCCAGCTCACCGAAGGACAGAGAGCAGTACTTC	CASSPKDREQYF
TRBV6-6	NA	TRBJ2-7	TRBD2	TGTGCCAGCAGTCCCCTAGCGGGGGGATTCTACGAGCAGTACTTC	CASSPLAGGFYEQYF
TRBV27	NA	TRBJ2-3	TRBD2	TGTGCCAGCAGTTTAGGAGCGGGGGCCACAGATACGCAGTATTTT	CASSLGAGATDTQYF
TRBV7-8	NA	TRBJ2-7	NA	TGTGCCAGCAGGGACATCGTGGACGGACTCTCCTACGAGCAGTACTTC	CASRDIVDGLSYEQYF
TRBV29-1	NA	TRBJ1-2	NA	TGCAGCGTTTCCACCGGGCCGCTGACCGGCTACACCTTC	CSVSTGPLTGYTF
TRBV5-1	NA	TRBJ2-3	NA	TGCGCCAGCAGCTTGGCTGCGGGGTCAGGCGCAGATACGCAGTATTTT	CASSLAAGSGADTQYF
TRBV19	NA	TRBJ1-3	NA	TGTGCCAGTAGTACAGAGCCCTTTTCTACAACCCTCGGAAACACCATATATTTT	CASSTEPFSTTLGNTIYF
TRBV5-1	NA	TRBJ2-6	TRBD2	TGCGCCAGCAGCTTGACCTTAGCGGGGGGTACCTCTGATGGGGCCAACGTCCTGACTTTC	CASSLTLAGGTSDGANVLTF
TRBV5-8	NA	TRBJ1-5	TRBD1	TGTGCCAGCAGCTTCGACAGGGGGAGCAATCAGCCCCAGCATTTT	CASSFDRGSNQPQHF
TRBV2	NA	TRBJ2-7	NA	TGTGCCAGCACTAGGACAGAAAGTGGGGAGCAGTACTTC	CASTRTESGEQYF
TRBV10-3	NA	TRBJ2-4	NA	TGTGCCATCAGCGAGCAGGGTTTCAAAAACATTCAGTACTTC	CAISEQGFKNIQYF
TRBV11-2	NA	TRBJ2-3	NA	TGTGCCAGCAGCCCCCGACAGTTTCTAGATACGCAGTATTTT	CASSPRQFLDTQYF
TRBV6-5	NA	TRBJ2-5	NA	TGTGCCAGCAGGGGGGACCTTTATCAAGAGACCCAGTACTTC	CASRGDLYQETQYF
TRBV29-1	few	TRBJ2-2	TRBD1	TGCAGCACTACAGGGGACAGGGGGTTCACCGGGGAGCTGTTTTTT	CSTTGDRGFTGELFF
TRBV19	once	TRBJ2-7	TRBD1	TGTGCCAGTAGTATTTGGACAGGGCCCTACGAGCAGTGCTTC	CASSIWTGPYEQCF
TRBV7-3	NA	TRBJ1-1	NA	TGTGCCAGCAGCCTAGACGGAGGCACTGAAGCTTTCTTT	CASSLDGGTEAFF
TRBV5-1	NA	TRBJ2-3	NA	TGCGCCAGCAGCTCGGGGTACACAGATACGCAGTATTTT	CASSSGYTDTQYF
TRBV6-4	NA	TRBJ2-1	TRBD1	TGTGCCAGCAGTCCGACCGGGACAGGTCATTACAATGAGCAGTTCTTC	CASSPTGTGHYNEQFF
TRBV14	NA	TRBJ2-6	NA	TGTGCCAGCAGCCGTCGGGGCAGGTCTGGGGCCAACGTCCTGACTTTC	CASSRRGRSGANVLTF
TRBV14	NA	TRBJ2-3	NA	TGTGCCAGCAGCCGAATAGCCCCAGATACGCAGTATTTT	CASSRIAPDTQYF
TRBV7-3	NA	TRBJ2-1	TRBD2	TGTGCCAGCAGCGCACTAGCGGGGGGTTACAATGAGCAGTTCTTC	CASSALAGGYNEQFF
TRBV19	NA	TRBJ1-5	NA	TGTGCCAGTAGTATAGATGCAGGGTCTGGTCAGCCCCAGCATTTT	CASSIDAGSGQPQHF
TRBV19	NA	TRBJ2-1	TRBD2	TGTGCCAGTAGCCTGGGGGGGTACAATGAGCAGTTCTTC	CASSLGGYNEQFF
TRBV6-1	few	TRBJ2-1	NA	TGTGCCAGCTCGAGGCGGACCACCTACAATGAGCAGTTCTTC	CASSRRTTYNEQFF
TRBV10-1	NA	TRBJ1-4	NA	TGCGCCAGCAGTGAATTCCCGAATGAAAAACTGTTTTTT	CASSEFPNEKLFF
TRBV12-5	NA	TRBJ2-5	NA	TGTGCTAGTGGTTCGAGCTTGGAGACCCAGTACTTC	CASGSSLETQYF
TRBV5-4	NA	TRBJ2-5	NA	TGTGCCAGCAGCGCGAGGTCACAGGGGGGGGAGACCCAGTACTTC	CASSARSQGGETQYF
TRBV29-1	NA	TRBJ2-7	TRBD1	TGCAGCGTTTACGGGACAGGGAGGTACTACGAGCAGTACTTC	CSVYGTGRYYEQYF
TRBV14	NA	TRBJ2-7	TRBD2	TGTGCCAGCAGCCAAACCCCTAGCGGGGTTTTCTACGAGCAGTACTTC	CASSQTPSGVFYEQYF
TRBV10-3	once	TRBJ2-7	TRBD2	TGTGCCATCTTATCCGAGACTAGCGGGAACTACGAGCAGTACTTC	CAILSETSGNYEQYF
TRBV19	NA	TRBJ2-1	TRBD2	TGTGCCAGTAGTAAGTGGGCGGAGCGGGGAGCCTACAATGAGCAGTTCTTC	CASSKWAERGAYNEQFF
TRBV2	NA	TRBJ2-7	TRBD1	TGTGCCAGCAGTGAAGTAGGACAGGGCATGTTGGACGAGCAGTACTTC	CASSEVGQGMLDEQYF
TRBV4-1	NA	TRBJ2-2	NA	TGCGCCAGCAGCCAAGATACAGGGTCCGGGGAGCTGTTTTTT	CASSQDTGSGELFF
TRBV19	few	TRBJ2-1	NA	TGTGCCAGTAGTATAGTTGGGACTGGCTCCTACAATGAGCAGTTCTTC	CASSIVGTGSYNEQFF
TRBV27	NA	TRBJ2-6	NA	TGTGCCAGCAGTTTATCAAGAGGGGCTGGGGCCAACGTCCTGACTTTC	CASSLSRGAGANVLTF
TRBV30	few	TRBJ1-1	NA	TGTGCCTGGAGTACAGGGCGCACTGAAGCTTTCTTT	CAWSTGRTEAFF
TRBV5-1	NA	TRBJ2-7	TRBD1	TGCGCCAGCAGCTTGACAGGGGGGACCTCCTACGAGCAGTACTTC	CASSLTGGTSYEQYF
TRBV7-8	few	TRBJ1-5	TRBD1	TGTGCCAGCAGCTTAGAAGGGGGCAGAAGCAATCAGCCCCAGCATTTT	CASSLEGGRSNQPQHF
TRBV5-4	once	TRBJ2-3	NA	TGTGCCAGCAGCCGAACCCAGGCGGGCACAGATACGCAGTATTTT	CASSRTQAGTDTQYF
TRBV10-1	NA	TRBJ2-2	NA	TGCGCCAGCAGCGCCGCGGGCACGAACACCGGGGAGCTGTTTTTT	CASSAAGTNTGELFF
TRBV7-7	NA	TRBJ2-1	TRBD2	TGTGCCAGCAGCTTAGCTAGCGGGGGGCCGCCGAGTGAGCAGTTCTTC	CASSLASGGPPSEQFF
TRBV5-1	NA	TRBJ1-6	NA	TGCGCCAGCAGCAGGGCCCCAGGGCTGGGATCACCCCTCCACTTT	CASSRAPGLGSPLHF
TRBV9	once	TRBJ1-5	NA	TGTGCCAGCAGCGTAGGGGACCGCAATCAGCCCCAGCATTTT	CASSVGDRNQPQHF